Sequencing of this T cell receptor beta chain was carried out in a study of regulatory T cells in long-lasting Graves disease (dated by TCRdb to about 2021). About the study as a whole: In the newly diagnosed Graves' disease group, patients had been taking antithyroid drugs for less than 3 months. Patients with persistent Graves' disease were compared with patients with newly diagnosed Graves' disease using TCR sequencing and RNA sequencing of peripheral blood. The study was registered as a clinical trial and conducted in China. A total of some 35 samples underwent TCR sequencing, from roughly 13 patients with persistent Graves' disease and 20 or so patients with newly diagnosed Graves' disease. The full study reports these points: TRBV28, TRBJ1-2 and TRBJ2-5 were preferentially used in persistent disease, while TRBV20-1 and TRBJ2-1 were favored in newly diagnosed disease. Sequencing and analysis were restricted to the TCR beta chain. Persistent Graves' disease patients showed lower TCR Shannon entropy and fewer highly expanded clones than newly diagnosed patients, suggesting clonal expansion. Persistent patients shared more public clonotypes among themselves (around 2,500) than newly diagnosed patients did (approximately 970). The authors acknowledged the small sample size as a limitation that may reduce accuracy. Peripheral blood alone was examined, since thyroid tissue, which constituted the primary lesion, could not be accessed.

From the cysteine up to the phenylalanine, the CDR3 has a length of 13 residues. The kept DNA is CDR3 alone, 39 bases in frame from the first base. The germline V gene yields SGHAT for CDR1 and FQNNGV for CDR2. V loses 5 bases, J loses 11 bases, and the germline ends lie 18 bases apart. In this sample, this clonotype turned up many times. Its recognized antigen is unknown. One base away there is no much larger clone; base qualities are not given. Receptor libraries were prepared by multiplex PCR. Sequencing took place on an Illumina HiSeq 4000. TCR beta libraries were built with iRepertoire HTBI primers and Arm-PCR amplification of CDR3 regions. Before sequencing, the PCR products went through gel purification. The study's processing was this. Across samples, about 63 TRBV and 13 to 15 TRBJ segments were identified and used for gene usage analysis of CDR3 amino acid clonotypes. COPE and FqMerger were used to merge filtered high-quality paired reads into contigs. BLAST was used to align contigs to IMGT TRBV, TRBD and TRBJ reference genes, with CDR3 defined following IMGT. Any clonotype with a frequency above 0.1% was classified as a highly expanded clone. Repertoire diversity was measured by Shannon entropy, and V-J evenness by the Gini coefficient. A clonotype found in more than one individual was treated as public. TCRdb's own reprocessing of the public reads used fastp at Q25 and MiXCR and kept productive beta chains. Records with the same CDR3 protein are collapsed into one entry carrying the most frequent genes and DNA. TCRdb, not the authors, supplied the V and J calls. The sample table lists about 210,000 distinct CDR3 sequences, roughly 19% of them with a count of one. The ten top clones hold about 12% of the sample.

The time point label on this specimen signifies: newly diagnosed GD, antithyroid drugs for less than 3 months. RNA was extracted from PBMCs in TRIzol for both TCR sequencing and RNA sequencing. The diagnosis of Graves' disease was made according to American Thyroid Association guidelines. Patients were recruited from an endocrinology department in Xi'an, China. From each patient, approximately 10 milliliters of peripheral blood was collected into an EDTA anticoagulant tube. Ficoll Paque Plus density gradient separation was used to isolate PBMCs, and no further T cell sorting was done. RNA quality was checked with an Agilent 2100 Bioanalyzer and agarose gel, and concentration with a NanoDrop 2000. The data also belong to a second study, concerning T cells in Graves' hyperthyroidism and ophthalmopathy. As noted in the second study: Graves' hyperthyroidism was defined as stable when no progression to ophthalmopathy occurred over 18 months of follow-up. Hyperthyroidism patients were aged 18 to 65 years and newly diagnosed, with disease duration of less than 2 months. Any patient with an uncontrolled infection, another autoimmune disease, pregnancy or lactation was excluded. Diagnoses relied on clinical symptoms, serum thyroxine and TRAb, thyroid ultrasound and orbital computed tomography. A first-round RT-PCR of the TCR CDR3 used the HTBI primer set with the Qiagen OneStep RT-PCR kit. Most expanded thyroid clonotypes (frequency above 0.001) were also detected in blood, suggesting blood repertoires may reflect thyroid immune responses. Ophthalmopathy was separated from stable hyperthyroidism by a 13 V-J signature model, with 85% to 90% sensitivity and approximately 84% specificity obtained in cross-validation and 80%/75% obtained in testing. In validation, the model predicted progression to ophthalmopathy a median of about 5.9 months before onset, with around 70% sensitivity and almost 75% specificity. TCR V-J signatures able to tell the groups apart were searched for in a discovery cohort of 90 to 100 patients, of whom more than 40 had Graves' ophthalmopathy and roughly 57 had stable Graves' hyperthyroidism. Whether ophthalmopathy could be predicted prospectively was tested in an independent validation cohort made up of 18 to 20 hyperthyroidism patients plus 17 patients who later progressed to ophthalmopathy. The roughly 99 discovery patients were divided at random into training and test sets in a 7:3 ratio. Thyroid tissue and blood T-cell repertoires from more than five Graves' hyperthyroidism patients were also compared in the study. Following sampling, methimazole starting at 30 mg daily was given to hyperthyroidism patients, and high-dose intravenous methylprednisolone was given to ophthalmopathy patients. A second multiplex PCR round built the libraries, followed by size selection and purification. The libraries were sequenced on an Illumina HiSeq2000 using paired-end 100 bp reads. Raw data were processed with SOAPnuke, discarding reads with adapters, uncalled bases, mean Phred below 15, or no exact constant-primer or identifier match. COPE v1.2.5 was used to merge the high-quality paired reads, and each unique nucleotide sequence was defined as a clonotype. Clonotypes were aligned to IMGT TRBV, TRBD and TRBJ reference segments using MiTCR v1.1. Only V-J combinations with frequency above 0.0001, covering 99% to 99.2% of repertoires, were analysed. A TCS score was defined as the ratio between F50 (clonal expansion) and ExV (chaos), using BLOSUM62-based TCRdist between CDR3 peptides within each V-J. Welch's t-statistics and random forest reduced 514 V-J features to under 15, which were used in a naive Bayes classifier (R e1071). No statistical method was used to set the sample size in advance, and investigators knew the group allocation. TCR Vbeta CDR3 sequencing of 130 to 150 peripheral blood samples (43 ophthalmopathy, 70 to 85 hyperthyroidism and roughly 17 progressor patients) is reported in the paper.

The receptor was isolated from a woman between 25 and 40 years old with Graves disease. Donor details come from another sample of the same person, matched by shared clones. Rearrangement joined TRBV11-2 to TRBJ1-2; perhaps TRBD1 is the D gene, with 5 bases matching. The sample here was peripheral blood mononuclear cells (PBMCs), taken at new diagnosis, from a patient treated with antithyroid drugs. The nucleotide sequence is given as TGTGCCAGCAGCATAGGAAGGGGTCCGGGATACACCTTC. Translated, this is CASSIGRGPGYTF.